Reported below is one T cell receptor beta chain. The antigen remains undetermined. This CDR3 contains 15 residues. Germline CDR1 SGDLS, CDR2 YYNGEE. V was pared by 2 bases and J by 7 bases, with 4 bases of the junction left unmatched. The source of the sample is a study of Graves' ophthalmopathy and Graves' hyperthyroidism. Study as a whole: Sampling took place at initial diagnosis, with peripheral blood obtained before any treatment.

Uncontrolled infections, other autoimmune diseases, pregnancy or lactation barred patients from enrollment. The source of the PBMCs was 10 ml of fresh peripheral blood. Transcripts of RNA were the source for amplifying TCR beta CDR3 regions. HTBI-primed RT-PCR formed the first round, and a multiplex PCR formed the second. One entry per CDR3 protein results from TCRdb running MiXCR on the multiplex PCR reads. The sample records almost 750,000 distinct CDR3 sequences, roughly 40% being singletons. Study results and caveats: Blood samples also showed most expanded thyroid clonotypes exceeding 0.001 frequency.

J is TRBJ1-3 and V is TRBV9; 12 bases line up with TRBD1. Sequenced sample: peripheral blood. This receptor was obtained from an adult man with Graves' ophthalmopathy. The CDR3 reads CASSVGTGGANTIYF. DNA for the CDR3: TGTGCCAGCAGCGTGGGGACAGGGGGCGCGAACACCATATATTTT.